The entry below describes one TCR beta chain. The sample comes from a study of shared clonotypes between healthy human individuals. Among the unsorted PBMC samples, replicate PCRs used about 310 ng DNA, 30,000 to 35,000 T cell genomes. Under the authors' procedure: ImmunoSEQ gave junction-only sequences without quality scores, so filtering differed. The assay was immunoSEQ multiplex PCR, and TCRdb's table has in-frame clones only and misses some. That table furnishes V, J and clone size, whereas the DNA furnished D and trimming. This sample carries about 450,000 clones, 70% to 80% of them seen once, and the ten largest clones take 13%. The healthy adult donors were HIV-negative and reported no recent acute infections or vaccinations. V dropped 2 bases and J dropped 1 base, with 11 bases sitting between them. CDR1 is KGHSH and CDR2 is LQKENI in the germline V gene. This CDR3 spans 15 amino acids.

The sequencing input was PBMCs. This sequence originates from a woman aged 35 to 49 in good health. Some clones in this sample may be carry-over from other donors' samples. This rearrangement joins TRBV18 to TRBJ1-1, with D uncertain. In nucleotides, the CDR3 is TGTGCCAGCTCACCATCTTTTCGAGAGAACACTGAAGCTTTCTTT. Residues: CASSPSFRENTEAFF. The full variable domain, with the rest looked up from reference TRBV18 and TRBJ1-1, is NAGVMQNPRHLVRRRGQEARLRCSPMKGHSHVYWYRQLPEEGLKFMVYLQKENIIDESGMPKERFSAEFPKEGPSILRIQQVVRGDSAAYFCASSPSFRENTEAFFGQGTRLTVV.